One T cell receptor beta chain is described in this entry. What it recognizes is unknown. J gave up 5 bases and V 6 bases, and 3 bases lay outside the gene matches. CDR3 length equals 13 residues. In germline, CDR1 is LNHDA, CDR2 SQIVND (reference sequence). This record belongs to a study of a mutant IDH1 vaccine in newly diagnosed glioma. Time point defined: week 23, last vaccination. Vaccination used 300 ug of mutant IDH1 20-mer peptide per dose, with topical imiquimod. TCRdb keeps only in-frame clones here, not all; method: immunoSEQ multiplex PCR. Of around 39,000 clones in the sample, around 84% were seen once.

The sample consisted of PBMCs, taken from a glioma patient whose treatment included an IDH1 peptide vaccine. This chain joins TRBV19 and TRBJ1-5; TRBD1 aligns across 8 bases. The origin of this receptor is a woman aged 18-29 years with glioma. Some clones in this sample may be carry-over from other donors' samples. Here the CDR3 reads CASSGQGDQPQHF. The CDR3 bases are TGTGCCAGTAGCGGACAGGGTGATCAGCCCCAGCATTTT.